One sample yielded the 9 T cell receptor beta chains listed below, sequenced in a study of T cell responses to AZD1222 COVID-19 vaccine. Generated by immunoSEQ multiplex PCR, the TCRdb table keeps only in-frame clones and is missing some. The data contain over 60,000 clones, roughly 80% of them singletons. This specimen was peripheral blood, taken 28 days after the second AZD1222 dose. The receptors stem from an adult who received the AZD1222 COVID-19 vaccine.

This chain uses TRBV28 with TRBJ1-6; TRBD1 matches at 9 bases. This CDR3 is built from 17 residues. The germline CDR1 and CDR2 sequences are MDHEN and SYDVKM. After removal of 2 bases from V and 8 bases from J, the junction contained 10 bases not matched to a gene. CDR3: CASSLGTGFGGYSPLHF. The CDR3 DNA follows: TGTGCCAGCAGTTTAGGGACAGGGTTTGGAGGATATTCACCCCTCCACTTT. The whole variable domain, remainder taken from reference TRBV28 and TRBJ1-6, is DVKVTQSSRYLVKRTGEKVFLECVQDMDHENMFWYRQDPGLGLRLIYFSYDVKMKEKGDIPEGYSVSREKKERFSLILESASTNQTSMYLCASSLGTGFGGYSPLHFGNGTRLTVT.

The CDR3 sequence: CASSQVLSATNEKLFF. The DNA for the CDR3 is TGCGCCAGCAGCCAAGTTCTATCAGCAACTAATGAAAAACTGTTTTTT. The rearrangement joins TRBV4-1 to TRBJ1-4; D gene ambiguous. V lost 1 base, J lost 0 bases, and 9 bases lay in between. The germline V gene encodes CDR1 MGHRA and CDR2 YSYEKL. The CDR3 spans 16 residues.

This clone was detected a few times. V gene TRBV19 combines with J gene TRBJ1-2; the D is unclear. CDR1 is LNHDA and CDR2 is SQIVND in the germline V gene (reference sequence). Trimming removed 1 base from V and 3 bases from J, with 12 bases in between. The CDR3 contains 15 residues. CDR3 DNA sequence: TGTGCCAGTAGTATAGGTGCGGAGGTCTACTATGGCTACACCTTC. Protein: CASSIGAEVYYGYTF.

The CDR3 loop reads CASPGQKNEKLFF. DNA of the CDR3: TGTGCCAGCCCGGGACAGAAGAATGAAAAACTGTTTTTT. J is TRBJ1-4 and V is TRBV6-1, with 7 positions matching TRBD1. J gave up 5 bases and V 8 bases, and 5 bases lay outside the gene matches. The CDR3 length is 13 residues. Germline V gene lookup returns CDR1 MNHNS and CDR2 SASEGT.

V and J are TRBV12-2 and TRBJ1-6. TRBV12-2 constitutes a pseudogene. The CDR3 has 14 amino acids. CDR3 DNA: TGTGCAAGTCGCCGTGACGGCCATAATTCACCCCTCCACTTT. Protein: CASRRDGHNSPLHF.

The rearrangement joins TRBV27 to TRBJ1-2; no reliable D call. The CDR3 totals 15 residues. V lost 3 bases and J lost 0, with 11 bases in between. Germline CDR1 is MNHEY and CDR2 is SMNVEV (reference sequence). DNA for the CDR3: TGTGCCAGCAGTTTGAGGCCCTACGCTAACTATGGCTACACCTTC. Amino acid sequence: CASSLRPYANYGYTF.

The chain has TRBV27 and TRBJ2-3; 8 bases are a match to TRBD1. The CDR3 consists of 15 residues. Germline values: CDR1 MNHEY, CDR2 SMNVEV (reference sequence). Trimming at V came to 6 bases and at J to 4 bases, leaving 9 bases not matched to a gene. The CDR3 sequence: CASSPVGTGADTQYF. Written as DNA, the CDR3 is TGTGCCAGCAGCCCAGTTGGGACAGGAGCAGATACGCAGTATTTT.

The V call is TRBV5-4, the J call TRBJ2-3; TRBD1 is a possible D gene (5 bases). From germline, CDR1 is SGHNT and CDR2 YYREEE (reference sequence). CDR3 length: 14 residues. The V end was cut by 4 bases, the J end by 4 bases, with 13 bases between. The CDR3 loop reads CASSDRRRPDTQYF. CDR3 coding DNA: TGTGCCAGCAGCGACAGAAGACGACCAGATACGCAGTATTTT. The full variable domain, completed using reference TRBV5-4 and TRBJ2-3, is ETGVTQSPTHLIKTRGQQVTLRCSSQSGHNTVSWYQQALGQGPQFIFQYYREEENGRGNFPPRFSGLQFPNYSSELNVNALELDDSALYLCASSDRRRPDTQYFGPGTRLTVL.

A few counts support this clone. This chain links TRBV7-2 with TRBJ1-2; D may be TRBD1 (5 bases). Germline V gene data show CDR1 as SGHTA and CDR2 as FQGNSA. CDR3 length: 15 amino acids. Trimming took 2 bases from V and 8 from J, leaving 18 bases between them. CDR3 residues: CASSLKIVGGDGYTF. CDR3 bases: TGTGCCAGCAGCTTAAAGATCGTAGGAGGGGACGGCTACACCTTC.